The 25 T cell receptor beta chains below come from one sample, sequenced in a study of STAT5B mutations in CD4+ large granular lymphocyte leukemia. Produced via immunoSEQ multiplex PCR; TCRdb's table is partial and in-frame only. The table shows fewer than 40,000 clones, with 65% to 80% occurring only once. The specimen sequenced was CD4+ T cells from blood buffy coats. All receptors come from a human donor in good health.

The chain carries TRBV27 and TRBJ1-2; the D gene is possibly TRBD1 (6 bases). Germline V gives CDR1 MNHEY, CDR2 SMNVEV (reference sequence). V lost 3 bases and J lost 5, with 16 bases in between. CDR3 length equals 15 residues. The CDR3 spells CASSFLSQGNYGYTF. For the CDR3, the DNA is TGTGCCAGCAGTTTCCTCTCACAGGGTAATTATGGCTACACCTTC.

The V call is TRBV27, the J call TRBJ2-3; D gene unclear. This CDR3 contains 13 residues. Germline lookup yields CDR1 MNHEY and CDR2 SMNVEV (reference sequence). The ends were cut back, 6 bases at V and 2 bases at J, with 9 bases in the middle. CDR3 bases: TGTGCCAGCAGCCGCCACCTCACAGATACGCAGTATTTT. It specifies CASSRHLTDTQYF.

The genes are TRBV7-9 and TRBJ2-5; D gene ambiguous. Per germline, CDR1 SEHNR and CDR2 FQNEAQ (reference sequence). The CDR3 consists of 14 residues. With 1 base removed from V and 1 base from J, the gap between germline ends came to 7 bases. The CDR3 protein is CASSLVLGQETQYF. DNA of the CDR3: TGTGCCAGCAGCTTAGTGCTGGGCCAAGAGACCCAGTACTTC.

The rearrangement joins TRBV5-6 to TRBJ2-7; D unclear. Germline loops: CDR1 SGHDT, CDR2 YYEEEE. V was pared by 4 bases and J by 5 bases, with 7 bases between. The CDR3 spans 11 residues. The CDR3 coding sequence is TGTGCCAGCAGCAGAATTAACGAGCAGTACTTC. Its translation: CASSRINEQYF.

The CDR3 nucleotides are TGTGCCAGCAGCGCCCGACAGTACAATGAGCAGTTCTTC. Translating it yields CASSARQYNEQFF. This chain connects TRBV7-9 to TRBJ2-1, with D possibly matching TRBD1 (5 bases). The CDR3 runs 13 residues. V was trimmed by 5 bases and J by 4 bases, leaving 9 bases between them. The germline CDR1 and CDR2 sequences are SEHNR and FQNEAQ (reference sequence).

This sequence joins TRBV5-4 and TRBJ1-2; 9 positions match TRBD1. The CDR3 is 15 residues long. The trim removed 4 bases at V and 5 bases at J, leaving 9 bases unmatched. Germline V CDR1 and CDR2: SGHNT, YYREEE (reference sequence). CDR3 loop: CASSPGGTGRYGYTF. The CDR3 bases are TGTGCCAGCAGCCCGGGGGGGACAGGGAGGTATGGCTACACCTTC.

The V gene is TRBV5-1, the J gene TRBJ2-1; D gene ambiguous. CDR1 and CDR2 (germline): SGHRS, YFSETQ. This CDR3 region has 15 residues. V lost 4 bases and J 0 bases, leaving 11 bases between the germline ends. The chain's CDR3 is CASSADPLSYNEQFF. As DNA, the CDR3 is TGCGCCAGCAGCGCTGACCCGCTCTCCTACAATGAGCAGTTCTTC.

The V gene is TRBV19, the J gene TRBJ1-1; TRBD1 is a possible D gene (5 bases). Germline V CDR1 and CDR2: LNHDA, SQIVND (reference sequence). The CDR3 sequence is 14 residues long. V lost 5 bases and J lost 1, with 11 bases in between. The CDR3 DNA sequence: TGTGCCAGTAGTCTTTCAGACAGGAACACTGAAGCTTTCTTT. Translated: CASSLSDRNTEAFF.

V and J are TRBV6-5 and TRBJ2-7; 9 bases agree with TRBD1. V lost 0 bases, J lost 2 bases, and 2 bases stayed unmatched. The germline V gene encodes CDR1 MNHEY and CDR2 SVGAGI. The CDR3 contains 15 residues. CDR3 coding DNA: TGTGCCAGCAGTTACTCCGGGACAGGGCCCTACGAGCAGTACTTC. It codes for CASSYSGTGPYEQYF.

The CDR3 here is CASRGGGGADEKLFF. The CDR3 nucleotides read TGTGCCAGCAGAGGGGGCGGGGGCGCGGATGAAAAACTGTTTTTT. V and J are TRBV6-5 and TRBJ1-4; 7 nucleotides match TRBD1. Per the germline V gene, CDR1 is MNHEY and CDR2 is SVGAGI. The junction had 10 bases not matched to a gene; V was cut back by 6 bases and J by 6 bases. The CDR3 loop spans 15 amino acids.

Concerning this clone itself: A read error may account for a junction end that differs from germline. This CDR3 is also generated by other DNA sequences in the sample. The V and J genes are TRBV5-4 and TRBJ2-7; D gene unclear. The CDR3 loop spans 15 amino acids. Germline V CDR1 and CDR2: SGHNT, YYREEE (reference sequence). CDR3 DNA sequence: TGTGCTAGCAGCGCCCGAAGTGAAGGGACCTACGAGCAGTACTTC. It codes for CASSARSEGTYEQYF.

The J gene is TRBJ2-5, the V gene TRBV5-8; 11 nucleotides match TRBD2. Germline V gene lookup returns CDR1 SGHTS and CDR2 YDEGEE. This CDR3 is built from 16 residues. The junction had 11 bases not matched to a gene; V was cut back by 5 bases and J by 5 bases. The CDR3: CASSNVLAGGSETQYF. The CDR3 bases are TGTGCCAGCAGTAATGTGCTAGCGGGAGGATCGGAGACCCAGTACTTC.

The CDR3 nucleotides read TGTGCCAGCGGGAGGACGGAAGCTTTCTTT. Protein product: CASGRTEAFF. This chain connects TRBV5-8 to TRBJ1-1; no clear D. Germline V gene data show CDR1 as SGHTS and CDR2 as YDEGEE. The CDR3 runs to 10 residues. Trimming took 7 bases from V and 8 from J, leaving 9 bases between them.

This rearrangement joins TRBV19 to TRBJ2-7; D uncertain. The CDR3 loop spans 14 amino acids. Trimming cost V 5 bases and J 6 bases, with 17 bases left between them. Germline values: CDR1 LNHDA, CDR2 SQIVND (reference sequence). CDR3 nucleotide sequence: TGTGCCAGTAGTCGCCGAAGCCCCTCGGGCGAGCAGTACTTC. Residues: CASSRRSPSGEQYF.

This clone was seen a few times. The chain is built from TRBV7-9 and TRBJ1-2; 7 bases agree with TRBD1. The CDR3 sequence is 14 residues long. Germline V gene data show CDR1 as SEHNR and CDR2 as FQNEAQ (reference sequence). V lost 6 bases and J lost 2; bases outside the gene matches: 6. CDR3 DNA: TGTGCCAGCAGGATACAGGGGCGGAACTATGGCTACACCTTC. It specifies CASRIQGRNYGYTF.

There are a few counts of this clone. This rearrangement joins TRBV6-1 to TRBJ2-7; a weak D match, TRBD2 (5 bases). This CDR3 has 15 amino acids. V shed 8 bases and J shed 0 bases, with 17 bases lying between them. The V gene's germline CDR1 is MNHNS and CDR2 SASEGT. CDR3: CASRFRGTRSYEQYF. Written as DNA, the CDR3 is TGTGCCAGCCGATTCCGGGGTACCCGCTCCTACGAGCAGTACTTC.

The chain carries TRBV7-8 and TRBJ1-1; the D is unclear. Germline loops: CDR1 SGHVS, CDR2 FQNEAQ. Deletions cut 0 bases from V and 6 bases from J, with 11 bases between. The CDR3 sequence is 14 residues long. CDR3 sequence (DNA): TGTGCCAGCAGCTTAGCGCTAGGGTATGCTGAAGCTTTCTTT. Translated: CASSLALGYAEAFF.

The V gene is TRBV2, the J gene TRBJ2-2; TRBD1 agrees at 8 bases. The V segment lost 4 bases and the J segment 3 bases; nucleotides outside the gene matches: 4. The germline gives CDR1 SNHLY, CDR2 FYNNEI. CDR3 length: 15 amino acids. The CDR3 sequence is CASSADRVDTGELFF. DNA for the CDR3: TGTGCCAGCAGTGCGGACAGGGTGGACACCGGGGAGCTGTTTTTT.

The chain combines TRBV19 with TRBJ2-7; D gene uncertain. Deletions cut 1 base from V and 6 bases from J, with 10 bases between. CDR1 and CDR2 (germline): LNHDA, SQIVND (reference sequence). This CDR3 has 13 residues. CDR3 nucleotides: TGTGCCAGTAGTATAGCCGGTGTGGGCGAGCAGTACTTC. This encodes CASSIAGVGEQYF.

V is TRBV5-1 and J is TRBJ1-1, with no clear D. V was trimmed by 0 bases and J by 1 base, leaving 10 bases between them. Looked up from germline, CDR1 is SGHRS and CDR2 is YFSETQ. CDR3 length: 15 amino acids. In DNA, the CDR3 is TGCGCCAGCAGCTTGGATGGCCACCCGAACACTGAAGCTTTCTTT. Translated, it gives CASSLDGHPNTEAFF.

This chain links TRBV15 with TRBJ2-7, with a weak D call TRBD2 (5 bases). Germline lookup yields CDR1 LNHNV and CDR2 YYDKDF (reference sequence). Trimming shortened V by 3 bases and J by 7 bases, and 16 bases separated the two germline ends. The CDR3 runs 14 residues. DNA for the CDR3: TGTGCCACCAGCAGGGGAGACACCCGGCAGGAGCAGTACTTC. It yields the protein CATSRGDTRQEQYF.

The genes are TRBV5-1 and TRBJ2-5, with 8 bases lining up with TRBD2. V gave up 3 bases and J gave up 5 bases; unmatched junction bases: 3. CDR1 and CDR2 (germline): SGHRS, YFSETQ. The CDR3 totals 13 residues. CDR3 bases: TGCGCCAGCAGCTCGGGCGGGGGGGAGACCCAGTACTTC. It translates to CASSSGGGETQYF. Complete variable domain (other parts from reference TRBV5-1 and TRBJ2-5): KAGVTQTPRYLIKTRGQQVTLSCSPISGHRSVSWYQQTPGQGLQFLFEYFSETQRNKGNFPGRFSGRQFSNSRSEMNVSTLELGDSALYLCASSSGGGETQYFGPGTRLLVL.

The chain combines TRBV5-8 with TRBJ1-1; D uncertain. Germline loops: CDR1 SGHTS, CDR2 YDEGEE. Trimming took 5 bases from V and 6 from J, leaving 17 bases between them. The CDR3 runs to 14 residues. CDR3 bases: TGTGCCAGCAGTACTGGACGGCCCCGGGCTGAAGCTTTCTTT. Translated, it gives CASSTGRPRAEAFF.

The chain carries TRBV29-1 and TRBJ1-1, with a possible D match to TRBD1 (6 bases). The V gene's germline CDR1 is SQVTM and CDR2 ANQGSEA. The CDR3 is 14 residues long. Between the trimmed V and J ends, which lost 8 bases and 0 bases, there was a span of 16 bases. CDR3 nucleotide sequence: TGCAGCCACGCCCGGACAGCCATGAACACTGAAGCTTTCTTT. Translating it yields CSHARTAMNTEAFF.

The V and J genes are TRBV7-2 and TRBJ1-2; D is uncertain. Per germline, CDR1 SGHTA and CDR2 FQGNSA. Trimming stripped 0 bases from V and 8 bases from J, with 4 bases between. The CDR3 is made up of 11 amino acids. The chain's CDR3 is CASSLAVGYTF. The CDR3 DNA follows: TGTGCCAGCAGCTTAGCAGTCGGCTACACCTTC.